This T cell receptor (beta chain) was recovered during a study of OX40 agonist ivuxolimab in advanced cancers. Study details: Ivuxolimab, which patients received intravenously every 2 weeks, was dosed at 0.01 to 10 mg/kg. Those enrolled were approximately 87% male, with a mean age of 60 years and ages from about 20 to 90.

Study observations and caveats: Low levels of normalized T-cell clonal expansion also appeared in some nonresponders.

Only in-frame clones appear in the TCRdb table, and some are missing; sequencing was by immunoSEQ multiplex PCR. This sample has about 58,000 clones, with over 80% found just once. The CDR3 sequence is 15 residues long. The V end was cut by 2 bases, the J end by 3 bases, with 14 bases between. CDR1 is MNHNS, CDR2 SASEGT, per germline. On this clone itself: Its antigen is as yet unknown.

The V and J genes are TRBV6-1 and TRBJ2-7; D perhaps matches TRBD2 (5 bases). The TCR originated in an adult with an advanced solid tumor such as melanoma, head and neck, liver or kidney cancer. The material sequenced was CD4+ or CD8+ T cells sorted from blood, taken in a trial of the OX40 agonist ivuxolimab. The CDR3: CASSEIGNRYYEQYF. In DNA, the CDR3 is TGTGCCAGCAGTGAAATCGGGAACAGATACTACGAGCAGTACTTC.